The 21 T cell receptor beta chains below come from one sample, sequenced in a study of breast tumors, draining lymph nodes, adjacent tissues. One entry per CDR3 protein results from TCRdb running MiXCR on the multiplex PCR reads. Of 150,000 to 200,000 distinct CDR3 sequences in the sample, 30% to 35% were seen once. Breast cancer patients provided tissue from their axillary draining lymph nodes. Sequenced material: axillary lymph node tissue. These receptors were taken from a female donor with breast cancer. Some clones in this sample may be carry-over from other donors' samples.

This clonotype was recorded many times. The J gene is TRBJ2-7, the V gene TRBV13; the D is unclear. V lost 5 bases, J lost 2 bases, and 13 bases lay in between. Germline-derived CDR1 and CDR2 are PRHDT and FYEKMQ (reference sequence). The CDR3 runs to 14 residues. Here the CDR3 reads CASSKPTDAYEQYF. In DNA, the CDR3 is TGTGCCAGCAGCAAACCGACGGATGCCTACGAGCAGTACTTC.

The chain combines TRBV2 with TRBJ1-5; 7 bases align to TRBD1. The CDR3 extends over 15 amino acids. Germline trimming cut 11 bases from V and 7 bases from J; bases unmatched to any gene: 17. CDR1 and CDR2 from the germline V gene are SNHLY and FYNNEI. CDR3 sequence reads: CAGGQDRLDEQPQHF. In nucleotides, the CDR3 is TGTGCCGGTGGGCAGGACAGGTTGGATGAGCAGCCCCAGCATTTT.

This clonotype was seen repeatedly, ten times or more. The rearrangement joins TRBV7-9 to TRBJ2-2; no clear D. This CDR3 has 13 residues. V was trimmed by 4 bases and J by 5 bases, leaving 8 bases between them. Germline CDR1 is SEHNR and CDR2 is FQNEAQ (reference sequence). The CDR3 DNA sequence: TGTGCCAGCAGCTGGAGTGGAACCGGGGAGCTGTTTTTT. This codes for CASSWSGTGELFF. The full variable domain, rest sourced from reference TRBV7-9 and TRBJ2-2, is DTGVSQNPRHKITKRGQNVTFRCDPISEHNRLYWYRQTLGQGPEFLTYFQNEAQLEKSRLLSDRFSAERPKGSFSTLEIQRTEQGDSAMYLCASSWSGTGELFFGEGSRLTVL.

The chain joins TRBV29-1 to TRBJ1-3; 7 nucleotides agree with TRBD1. CDR3 size: 13 residues. Germline CDR1 is SQVTM and CDR2 is ANQGSEA. V trimming: 7 bases; J trimming: 7 bases; junction bases outside the gene matches: 10. The CDR3 DNA reads TGCAGCGCAAACAGGGGTGGACTGAACACCATATATTTT. It encodes CSANRGGLNTIYF.

The chain carries TRBV13 and TRBJ2-2, with 7 bases matching TRBD1. Per germline, CDR1 PRHDT and CDR2 FYEKMQ (reference sequence). The V segment lost 4 bases and the J segment 1 base; nucleotides outside the gene matches: 9. The length of the CDR3 is 17 residues. In DNA, the CDR3 is TGTGCCAGCAGCTCACCCCTCCGGGACAGGAACACCGGGGAGCTGTTTTTT. Its translation is CASSSPLRDRNTGELFF.

This clonotype showed up many times. J is TRBJ2-6 and V is TRBV5-6, with D possibly TRBD1 on 5 matching bases. The germline V gene encodes CDR1 SGHDT and CDR2 YYEEEE. The germline V and J ends were trimmed by 0 bases and 1 base, with 20 bases remaining between them. The CDR3 runs to 20 residues. The CDR3 DNA reads as TGTGCCAGCAGCTTGGTTCAGGGCCGAGGTCTTTGGTCTGGGGCCAACGTCCTGACTTTC. It translates to CASSLVQGRGLWSGANVLTF.

Ten or more counts support this clonotype. CDR3 loop: CASSPGIWETQYF. The CDR3 region has the DNA TGTGCCAGTAGCCCGGGTATTTGGGAGACCCAGTACTTC. The chain recombines TRBV19 with TRBJ2-5, with D hard to call. This CDR3 has 13 residues. V was pared by 6 bases and J by 5 bases, with 13 bases between. Per the germline V gene, CDR1 is LNHDA and CDR2 is SQIVND (reference sequence).

This clonotype has a count of ten or more. The rearrangement links TRBV20-1 to TRBJ2-1, with 8 bases lining up with TRBD1. V lost 0 bases, J lost 8 bases, and 12 bases stayed unmatched. This CDR3 has 16 residues. Germline V gives CDR1 DFQATT, CDR2 SNEGSKA (reference sequence). CDR3 in DNA: TGCAGTGCTAGAGATCCCGGGCGTCAGGGGGCCCATGAGCAGTTCTTC. It is translated as CSARDPGRQGAHEQFF.

This clonotype turned up a few times. V gene TRBV24-1 combines with J gene TRBJ1-1; tentatively, D is TRBD1 (6 bases). The V end was cut by 4 bases, the J end by 5 bases, with 10 bases between. The CDR3 loop spans 13 amino acids. Germline V gene lookup returns CDR1 KGHDR and CDR2 SFDVKD. CDR3 loop: CATSDPQGTEAFF. For the CDR3, the DNA is TGTGCCACCAGTGACCCACAGGGAACTGAAGCTTTCTTT.

Many counts were recorded for this clonotype. This CDR3 reads CSAQNRVPFGEQFF. Here the CDR3 DNA reads TGCAGTGCTCAGAACCGGGTCCCTTTTGGGGAGCAGTTCTTC. V and J are TRBV20-1 and TRBJ2-1, with D unclear. V shed 5 bases and J shed 10 bases, with 21 bases lying between them. This CDR3 is built from 14 residues. Germline V lookup: CDR1 DFQATT, CDR2 SNEGSKA (reference sequence).

This clonotype was recorded many times. J is TRBJ2-3 and V is TRBV2, with 8 bases identical to TRBD2. Losses at the gene ends were 7 bases for V and 6 bases for J; bases not matched to a gene: 15. CDR1 SNHLY and CDR2 FYNNEI come from the germline V gene. The CDR3 is 16 residues long. The CDR3: CASIAPASGFTDTQYF. The CDR3 coding sequence is TGTGCCAGCATCGCACCTGCTAGCGGGTTCACGGATACGCAGTATTTT.

This chain uses TRBV7-3 with TRBJ2-4; 8 bases are a match to TRBD2. Germline V gene data show CDR1 as SGHTA and CDR2 as FQGTGA. The CDR3 has 16 amino acids. V dropped 5 bases and J dropped 1; count of bases not matched to a gene: 7. In DNA, the CDR3 is TGTGCCAGCAGCCCCTCGGGCGGGGGGGCCAAAAACATTCAGTACTTC. It yields the protein CASSPSGGGAKNIQYF.

The sample holds many counts of this clonotype. The V call is TRBV29-1, the J call TRBJ2-7, with D possibly being TRBD2 (6 bases). The CDR3 is 13 amino acids. V was cut by 7 bases and J by 3 bases, with 16 bases left in between. The germline CDR1 and CDR2 sequences are SQVTM and ANQGSEA. The CDR3 nucleotides are TGCAGCGGACGACTGGCGGGGAACTACGAGCAGTACTTC. Residues: CSGRLAGNYEQYF.

This clonotype was detected many times. The chain recombines TRBV25-1 with TRBJ2-5; 8 bases fit TRBD2. CDR1 is MGHDK, CDR2 SYGVNS, per germline. With 7 bases clipped from V and 1 base from J, the junction kept 8 bases outside the gene matches. The CDR3 runs to 15 residues. The CDR3 sequence: CASKNPGGAQETQYF. The CDR3 DNA reads as TGTGCCAGCAAAAACCCCGGGGGGGCCCAAGAGACCCAGTACTTC.

This clonotype was observed at least ten times. This sequence joins TRBV9 and TRBJ2-5; 8 nucleotides align to TRBD2. The CDR3 loop spans 14 amino acids. CDR1 and CDR2 from the germline V gene are SGDLS and YYNGEE. The junction had 5 bases not matched to a gene; V was cut back by 3 bases and J by 4 bases. CDR3 coding DNA: TGTGCCAGCAGCGCGGGCGGGGGGCTAGAGACCCAGTACTTC. Translating it yields CASSAGGGLETQYF.

Many counts were recorded for this clonotype. The CDR3 region is CASSLARDQGEQYF. The CDR3 DNA reads TGTGCCAGCAGCTTAGCCAGGGACCAGGGCGAGCAGTACTTC. The chain employs TRBV7-6 and TRBJ2-7, with D possibly called TRBD1 or TRBD2 (5 bases each). This CDR3 region has 14 residues. V gave up 0 bases and J gave up 6 bases, with 12 bases separating them. Germline loops: CDR1 SGHVS, CDR2 FNYEAQ.

This clonotype has at least ten counts. This is likely a read error, given that the CDR3 carries no conserved phenylalanine or tryptophan at its end. V is TRBV9 and J is TRBJ2-7; 7 bases fit TRBD2. Germline loops: CDR1 SGDLS, CDR2 YYNGEE. This CDR3 spans 14 amino acids. V lost 1 base, J lost 1 base, and 2 bases stayed unmatched. The CDR3 nucleotides are TGTGCCAGCAGCGTAAGGGAGGGGTCCTACGAGCAGTACATC. Protein sequence: CASSVREGSYEQYI.

This clonotype was observed a handful of times. A much larger clone lies one base from this, so it may be a read error. The rearrangement uses TRBV6-5 and TRBJ1-4; D gene uncertain. The CDR3 extends over 14 amino acids. In germline, CDR1 is MNHEY, CDR2 SVGAGI. Trimming removed 6 bases at V and 0 bases at J, with 8 bases between. CDR3 DNA sequence: TGTGCCAGCAGGCTGATCGCAACTAATGAAAAACTGTTTTTT. Translation gives CASRLIATNEKLFF.

This clonotype was observed many times. The rearrangement uses TRBV4-2 and TRBJ2-7; 7 bases line up with TRBD1. In germline, CDR1 is LGHNA, CDR2 YNFKEQ. This CDR3 region has 15 residues. With 5 bases clipped from V and 5 bases from J, the junction kept 12 bases outside the gene matches. CDR3 loop: CASSSDREGANEQYF. The DNA for the CDR3 is TGTGCCAGCAGCAGCGACAGGGAAGGGGCCAACGAGCAGTACTTC.

This clonotype was found a few times. With a much larger clone just one base away, this may be a read error. The chain is built from TRBV9 and TRBJ1-2, with no clear D. The CDR3 loop spans 15 amino acids. In germline, CDR1 is SGDLS, CDR2 YYNGEE. The CDR3 spells CASSPTESTNYGSTF. In nucleotides, the CDR3 is TGTGCCAGCAGCCCTACAGAAAGCACTAACTATGGCTCCACCTTC.

This clonotype was recorded many times. The V call is TRBV7-8, the J call TRBJ1-2; 7 nucleotides line up with TRBD1. The CDR3 is 17 residues long. CDR1 SGHVS and CDR2 FQNEAQ come from the germline V gene. Trimming cost V 3 bases and J 6 bases; bases outside gene matches: 16. The CDR3 region has the DNA TGTGCCAGCAGCTTTAGTCCGGCAGGGGGTCGTGAGAATGGCTACACCTTC. Translating gives CASSFSPAGGRENGYTF.